The T cell receptor (beta chain) under discussion was sequenced for a study of shared clonotypes between healthy human individuals. The study, taken as a whole, reports: An expected dependence of interdonor clonotype sharing on sequencing depth was noted.

About this clone itself: What it binds is not known.

Evenly divided among several immunoSEQ plates was the genomic DNA of each subset. When replicate PCRs were run on sorted subsets, they used 150 to 250 ng DNA, roughly 30,000 T cell genomes. Generated by immunoSEQ multiplex PCR, the TCRdb table keeps only in-frame clones and is missing some. The table has about 610,000 clones, approximately 96% seen once; the top ten hold about 0.11%. Terminally differentiated effector memory CD45RA+ cells were excluded by CCR7 positive selection of CD45RO-negative cells. This CDR3 has 18 residues. Germline CDR1 reads MNHEY; CDR2 reads SMNVEV (reference sequence). Trimming shortened V by 2 bases and J by 4 bases, and 24 bases separated the two germline ends.

Material for sequencing was naive CD8+ T cells sorted from blood. The chain is built from TRBV27 and TRBJ2-7; D is undetermined. This clonotype was sampled from a woman aged 30 to 39 in good health. The CDR3 nucleotides are TGTGCCAGCAGTTTAAATTACGCATTGATAGCAGCTCATTACGAGCAGTACTTC. Its protein is CASSLNYALIAAHYEQYF.